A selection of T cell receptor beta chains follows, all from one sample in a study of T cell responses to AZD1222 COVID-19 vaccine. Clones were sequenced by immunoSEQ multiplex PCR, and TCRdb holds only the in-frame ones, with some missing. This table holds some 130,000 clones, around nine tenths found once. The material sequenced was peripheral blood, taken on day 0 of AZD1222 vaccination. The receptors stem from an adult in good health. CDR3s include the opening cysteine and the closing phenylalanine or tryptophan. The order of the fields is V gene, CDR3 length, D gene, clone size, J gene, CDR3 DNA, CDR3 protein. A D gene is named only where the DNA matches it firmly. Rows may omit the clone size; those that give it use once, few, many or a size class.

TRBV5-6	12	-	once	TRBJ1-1	TGTGCCAGCAGCTTTCAGAACACTGAAGCTTTCTTT	CASSFQNTEAFF
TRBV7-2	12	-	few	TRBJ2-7	TGTGCCAGCAGCTTATATGGCAACCGGCAGTACTTC	CASSLYGNRQYF
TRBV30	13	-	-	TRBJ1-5	TGTGCCTGGACCGGGAACGGGAATCAGCCCCAGCATTTT	CAWTGNGNQPQHF
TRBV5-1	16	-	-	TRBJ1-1	TGCGCCAGCAGCTTGACCCCCCCCGGGGAGGGGACTGAAGCTTTCTTT	CASSLTPPGEGTEAFF
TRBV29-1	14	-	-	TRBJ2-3	TGCAGCGTTGGGCAGCTTGGGGCCACAGATACGCAGTATTTT	CSVGQLGATDTQYF
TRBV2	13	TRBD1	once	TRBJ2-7	TGTGCCACCGGGACAGGGGTTTCCTACGAGCAGTACTTC	CATGTGVSYEQYF
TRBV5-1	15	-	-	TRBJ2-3	TGCGCCAGCAGCCCCGTGGAAATCGGAGGGGATACGCAGTATTTT	CASSPVEIGGDTQYF
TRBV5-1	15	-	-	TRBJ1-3	TGCGCCAGCAGCCTACAGGGTAACTCTGGAAACACCATATATTTT	CASSLQGNSGNTIYF
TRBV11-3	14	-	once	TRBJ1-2	TGTGCCAGCAGCTTACGGAAGGCCGACTATGGCTACACCTTC	CASSLRKADYGYTF
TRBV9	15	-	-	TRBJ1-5	TGTGCCAGCAGCGTTTCAGCGACAGACGGACAGCCCCAGCATTTT	CASSVSATDGQPQHF
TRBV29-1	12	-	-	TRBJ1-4	TGCAGCGTTGAGGGAACTAATGAAAAACTGTTTTTT	CSVEGTNEKLFF
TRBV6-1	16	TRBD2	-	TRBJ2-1	TGTGCCAGCAGTGAACTACTGAGACTAGCTAGGAATGAGCAGTTCTTC	CASSELLRLARNEQFF
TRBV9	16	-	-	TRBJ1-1	TGTGCCAGCAGCGTAGATTCCGGGGGACGGAACACTGAAGCTTTCTTT	CASSVDSGGRNTEAFF
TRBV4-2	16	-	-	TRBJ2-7	TGTGCCAGCAGCCAAGTCAACTCCGGGACACCAGACAAGCAGTACTTC	CASSQVNSGTPDKQYF
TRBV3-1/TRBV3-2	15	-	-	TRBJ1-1	TGTGCCAGCAGCCGAAGGGCAGGGCTTAACACTGAAGCTTTCTTT	CASSRRAGLNTEAFF
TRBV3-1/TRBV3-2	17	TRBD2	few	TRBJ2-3	TGTGCCAGCAGCCAAGGGGGACTAGCGGGGGGAATAGATACGCAGTATTTT	CASSQGGLAGGIDTQYF
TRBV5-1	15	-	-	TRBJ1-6	TGCGCCAGCAGCGCCGGAGCCGGGTATAATTCACCCCTCCACTTT	CASSAGAGYNSPLHF
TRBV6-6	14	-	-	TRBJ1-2	TGTGCCAGCCGATCGCCCGGGACATTCTATGGCTACACCTTC	CASRSPGTFYGYTF
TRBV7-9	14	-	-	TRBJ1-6	TGTGCCAGCAGTTCCGGGACTTCCAATTCACCCCTCCACTTT	CASSSGTSNSPLHF
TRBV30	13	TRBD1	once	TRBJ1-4	TGTGCCTGTTCACAGGGGGGTAATGAAAAACTGTTTTTT	CACSQGGNEKLFF
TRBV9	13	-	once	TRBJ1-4	TGTGCCAGCAGGGGCAGGGGTGAAGAAAAACTGTTTTTT	CASRGRGEEKLFF
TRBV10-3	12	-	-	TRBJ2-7	TGTGCCATCAGTGGATTGGGGGACGAGCAGTACTTC	CAISGLGDEQYF
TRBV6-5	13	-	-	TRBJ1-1	TGTGCCCTCGGGGACGGAGAGAACACTGAAGCTTTCTTT	CALGDGENTEAFF
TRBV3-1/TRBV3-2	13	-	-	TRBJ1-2	TGTGCCAGCAGTTTCCATTCGGACTATGGCTACACCTTC	CASSFHSDYGYTF
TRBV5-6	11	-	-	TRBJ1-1	TGTGCCAGCAGCGGTAACACTGAAGCTTTCTTT	CASSGNTEAFF
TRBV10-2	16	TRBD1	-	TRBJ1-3	TGCGCCAGCAGTTTGGGACAGGGGAGGAGCGGAAACACCATATATTTT	CASSLGQGRSGNTIYF
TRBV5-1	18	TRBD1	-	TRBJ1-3	TGCGCCAGCAGCTTGGTCAGGGGGAGAGGGACACCGGGTCGCACCATATATTTT	CASSLVRGRGTPGRTIYF
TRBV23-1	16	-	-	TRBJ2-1	TGCGCCAGCAGTCAATGGATGACAGTTAACTACAATGAGCAGTTCTTC	CASSQWMTVNYNEQFF
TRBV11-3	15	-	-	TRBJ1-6	TGTGCCAGCAGCTTAGACCCAGGCCCTAATTCACCCCTCCACTTT	CASSLDPGPNSPLHF